This T cell receptor (beta chain) is from a study of T cells after yellow fever vaccination. Whole-study results and caveats: Relatively few clonotypes were ones that appeared in both CD4 and CD8 compartments.

The CDR3 spans 11 residues. Per the germline V gene, CDR1 is SEHNR and CDR2 is FQNEAQ (reference sequence). There are a few counts of this clonotype. Its antigen is undetermined. At one end the junction does not follow the germline gene, possibly because of a read error. TCRdb reanalysed the 5' RACE reads using MiXCR and keeps one entry per CDR3 protein. The sample holds approximately 340,000 distinct CDR3 sequences, about 9.5% seen once. The chain employs TRBV7-9 and TRBJ2-4; 7 bases align to TRBD2. This TCR was sampled from a man aged 18 to 30 who received the YFV17D yellow fever vaccine. The sequencing used PBMCs, collected on the day of the first yellow fever vaccination. CDR3 nucleotide sequence: TGTGCCAGCAGCTTAGACGGGCTAGCGGATTTC. Translated, it gives CASSLDGLADF.